The 15 T cell receptor beta chains below were found in one sample sequenced in a study of blood T cell repertoires in COVID-19. The assay was immunoSEQ multiplex PCR, and TCRdb's table has in-frame clones only and misses some. The sample lists 150,000 or so clones, roughly 83% occurring once. Sequencing was carried out using peripheral blood. These receptors were taken from a woman in her 70s with COVID-19, enrolled during active disease.

V usage is TRBV9 and J usage is TRBJ2-7; TRBD1 is a possible D gene (6 bases). This CDR3 has 10 amino acids. Germline lookup yields CDR1 SGDLS and CDR2 YYNGEE. The chain's CDR3 is CAERGYEQYF. CDR3 in DNA: TGTGCAGAGAGGGGGTACGAGCAGTACTTC.

This clone was observed many times. This chain links TRBV15 with TRBJ1-6; 8 bases line up with TRBD1. The CDR3 contains 13 residues. Germline values: CDR1 LNHNV, CDR2 YYDKDF (reference sequence). The V gene end was trimmed by 3 bases and the J gene end by 9 bases; junction bases not matched to a gene: 1. The CDR3 is CATSRDRVSPLHF. The CDR3 nucleotides are TGTGCCACCAGCAGGGACAGGGTTTCACCCCTCCACTTT.

The chain couples TRBV7-9 to TRBJ2-1; tentative D call: TRBD2 (6 bases). This CDR3 contains 16 residues. Germline V CDR1 and CDR2: SEHNR, FQNEAQ (reference sequence). Trimming took 0 bases from V and 10 from J, leaving 19 bases between them. The CDR3 DNA follows: TGTGCCAGCAGCTTAGCCGCGGGACCTACATTATGGGAGCAGTTCTTC. It specifies CASSLAAGPTLWEQFF.

The chain has TRBV5-1 and TRBJ2-7, with D possibly TRBD1 on 6 matching bases. Germline V gene lookup returns CDR1 SGHRS and CDR2 YFSETQ. The V end was cut by 0 bases, the J end by 3 bases, with 13 bases between. The CDR3 runs 15 residues. DNA of the CDR3: TGCGCCAGCAGCTTGGTGGCAGGGGTGGTCTACGAGCAGTACTTC. It is translated as CASSLVAGVVYEQYF. Complete variable domain (other parts from reference TRBV5-1 and TRBJ2-7): KAGVTQTPRYLIKTRGQQVTLSCSPISGHRSVSWYQQTPGQGLQFLFEYFSETQRNKGNFPGRFSGRQFSNSRSEMNVSTLELGDSALYLCASSLVAGVVYEQYFGPGTRLTVT.

V usage is TRBV5-1 and J usage is TRBJ1-1, with D possibly matching TRBD1 (5 bases). The CDR3 runs 17 residues. V lost 4 bases, J lost 0 bases, and 19 bases lay in between. In germline, CDR1 is SGHRS, CDR2 YFSETQ. In nucleotides, the CDR3 is TGCGCCAGCAGCCCAACGGGGGGAGTGTTGGTGAACACTGAAGCTTTCTTT. Its translation: CASSPTGGVLVNTEAFF. The whole variable domain, remainder taken from reference TRBV5-1 and TRBJ1-1, is KAGVTQTPRYLIKTRGQQVTLSCSPISGHRSVSWYQQTPGQGLQFLFEYFSETQRNKGNFPGRFSGRQFSNSRSEMNVSTLELGDSALYLCASSPTGGVLVNTEAFFGQGTRLTVV.

The chain recombines TRBV4-2 with TRBJ1-2; maybe TRBD1 (5 bases). CDR3 length: 17 residues. CDR1 and CDR2 (germline): LGHNA, YNFKEQ. Trimming cost V 0 bases and J 3 bases, with 17 bases left between them. CDR3 amino acids: CASSQELDVRVDYGYTF. DNA for the CDR3: TGTGCCAGCAGCCAAGAATTAGACGTCAGGGTGGACTATGGCTACACCTTC.

Regarding this clone: This sample includes further DNA sequences coding for the same CDR3. The chain couples TRBV5-6 to TRBJ1-4; 7 positions agree with TRBD1. CDR1 SGHDT and CDR2 YYEEEE come from the germline V gene. This CDR3 comprises 14 residues. V lost 4 bases, J lost 8 bases, and 8 bases stayed unmatched. CDR3 DNA: TGTGCCAGCAGCCCCCCAGGGGGTCCAGAAAAACTGTTTTTT. Amino acids: CASSPPGGPEKLFF.

V and J are TRBV9 and TRBJ1-6; D perhaps matches TRBD1 (5 bases). Germline V CDR1 and CDR2: SGDLS, YYNGEE. The CDR3 loop spans 14 amino acids. The V end lost 0 bases, the J end lost 10 bases, and 11 bases lay between the germline ends. CDR3 residues: CASSVGGDGSPLHF. CDR3 sequence (DNA): TGTGCCAGCAGCGTAGGGGGGGACGGATCACCCCTCCACTTT.

The CDR3 region is CASSTRQGVTGELFF. The CDR3 coding sequence is TGTGCCAGCAGTACTCGACAGGGAGTCACCGGGGAGCTGTTTTTT. The genes are TRBV6-2 or TRBV6-3 and TRBJ2-2, with 7 nucleotides matching TRBD1. V was clipped by 5 bases and J by 4 bases; unmatched bases: 7. This CDR3 is 15 amino acids long. Germline V lookup: CDR1 MNHEY, CDR2 SVGEGT.

This clone was recorded a few times. This chain connects TRBV30 to TRBJ2-5; D gene unclear. Germline lookup yields CDR1 GTSNPN and CDR2 SVGIG (reference sequence). Trimming took 3 bases from V and 0 from J, leaving 14 bases between them. The CDR3 has 15 amino acids. CDR3 sequence (DNA): TGTGCCTGGAGGCCTCCCGGAGCGTACCAAGAGACCCAGTACTTC. It yields the protein CAWRPPGAYQETQYF.

This clone has a handful of counts. This chain links TRBV9 with TRBJ2-3; D is perhaps TRBD1 (5 bases). This CDR3 has 12 residues. Germline V gene lookup returns CDR1 SGDLS and CDR2 YYNGEE. Trimming took 5 bases from V and 3 from J, leaving 7 bases between them. Here the CDR3 DNA reads TGTGCCAGCAGTTCAGGGACAGATACGCAGTATTTT. Protein product: CASSSGTDTQYF.

The sample holds one count of this clone. This chain uses TRBV18 with TRBJ1-1; 8 nucleotides align to TRBD1. Germline CDR1 KGHSH, CDR2 LQKENI. This CDR3 has 15 residues. V trimming: 3 bases; J trimming: 1 base; junction bases outside the gene matches: 4. CDR3 sequence: CASSPKTGANTEAFF. The CDR3 DNA reads TGTGCCAGCTCACCGAAGACAGGGGCGAACACTGAAGCTTTCTTT.

The genes are TRBV4-1 and TRBJ1-4; 7 positions agree with TRBD1. Germline V gives CDR1 MGHRA, CDR2 YSYEKL. The V gene end was trimmed by 5 bases and the J gene end by 0 bases; junction bases not matched to a gene: 12. There are 18 residues in the CDR3. The DNA for the CDR3 is TGCGCCAGCAGCGCTCCGGGACAGTTTAGTTCAACTAATGAAAAACTGTTTTTT. It codes for CASSAPGQFSSTNEKLFF.

The V and J genes are TRBV7-2 and TRBJ1-5; a possible D gene is TRBD1 (5 bases). This CDR3 contains 14 residues. V dropped 0 bases and J dropped 7 bases, with 10 bases sitting between them. CDR1 is SGHTA, CDR2 FQGNSA, per germline. In DNA, the CDR3 is TGTGCCAGCAGCTTAGCGCCGGGGGGACAGCCCCAGCATTTT. This translates into CASSLAPGGQPQHF.

The J gene is TRBJ2-3, the V gene TRBV14, with a possible D match to TRBD2 (6 bases). V was trimmed by 4 bases and J by 6 bases, leaving 14 bases between them. CDR1 is SGHDN, CDR2 FVKESK, per germline. The CDR3 is 14 amino acids. The CDR3 nucleotides read TGTGCCAGCAGCCCCGACGGGACTTCCGATACGCAGTATTTT. Protein sequence: CASSPDGTSDTQYF.